This T cell receptor beta chain was sequenced for a study of blood T cell repertoires in COVID-19. In the study overall: Sites across the United States, Italy and Spain contributed samples from acute and convalescent COVID-19. The cDNA or gDNA used as material had been derived from T cells, B-cell-depleted T cells, or PBMCs.

This study enrolled people aged about 18 to 100 from about two dozen US geographic areas. Donors were grouped by their self-reported clinical history. TCRdb's copy holds only in-frame clones and misses some; the assay was immunoSEQ multiplex PCR. This sample has under 350,000 clones, with 80% to 90% found just once. The V gene's germline CDR1 is SEHNR and CDR2 FQNEAQ (reference sequence). This CDR3 contains 15 residues. Germline trimming cut 5 bases from V and 6 bases from J; bases unmatched to any gene: 8. The sequencing sample was made of PBMCs or T cells enriched from blood (not recorded which). This sequence joins TRBV7-9 and TRBJ2-1; 9 bases map to TRBD1. The clonotype comes from a woman in her thirties or forties with acute COVID-19. The CDR3 DNA is TGTGCCAGCAGCCAGCGGGACAGGGAGATCAATGAGCAGTTCTTC. It specifies CASSQRDREINEQFF. The whole variable domain, filled in from reference TRBV7-9 and TRBJ2-1, reads DTGVSQNPRHKITKRGQNVTFRCDPISEHNRLYWYRQTLGQGPEFLTYFQNEAQLEKSRLLSDRFSAERPKGSFSTLEIQRTEQGDSAMYLCASSQRDREINEQFFGPGTRLTVL.